This TCR beta chain was sequenced during a study of cytomegalovirus exposure and HLA in healthy donors. Germline CDR1 reads GTSNPN; CDR2 reads SVGIG (reference sequence). V was trimmed by 7 bases and J by 1 base, leaving 13 bases between them. The CDR3 runs 13 residues. The primer mix had 60 Vbeta and 13 Jbeta primers. Some clones are missing from TCRdb's copy, which holds only in-frame ones; the method was immunoSEQ multiplex PCR. This sample has some 100,000 clones, with 65% to 75% found just once. This TCR was recovered from a woman between 45 and 60 years old in good health and CMV-seropositive. The chain joins TRBV30 to TRBJ1-1; possible D gene TRBD1, 5 bases. Source material: PBMCs. CDR3 loop: CASLPQGNTEAFF. Here the CDR3 DNA reads TGTGCCTCGCTCCCCCAGGGGAACACTGAAGCTTTCTTT.